This T cell receptor (beta chain) was observed in a study of yellow fever vaccine responses in identical twins. Each CDR3 protein gets one entry after TCRdb re-called the RT-PCR reads with MiXCR. The data contain 1,000 to 1,200 distinct CDR3 sequences, approximately 84% of them singletons. A remark on this clonotype: The target antigen is unknown.

There are 15 residues in the CDR3. Per the germline V gene, CDR1 is LNHDA and CDR2 is SQIVND (reference sequence). V gave up 6 bases and J gave up 5 bases; unmatched junction bases: 11. The study, taken as a whole, reports: In identical twins, vaccine T cell responses appeared partly shared and partly individual.

The clonotype comes from a female donor who received the yellow fever vaccine. The source material was T cells from blood (PBMCs), unsorted or a sorted subset (not recorded which), sampled before or after yellow fever vaccination (not recorded which). J is TRBJ2-7 and V is TRBV19; 9 positions match TRBD1. The DNA of the CDR3 is TGTGCCAGTAGCTTCTCCGGGACAGGGAGAGACGAGCAGTACTTC. It yields the protein CASSFSGTGRDEQYF.